The clone carrying this TCR beta chain turned up a few times. In TCRdb, the RACE reads were re-called with MiXCR into one record per CDR3 protein. This sample has about 380,000 distinct CDR3 sequences, with around 5.5% found just once. Time point reported: pre-sensitization, week 0. Stated treatment: therapeutic diphenylcyclopropenone sensitization with weekly scalp DPC. These data belong to a study of human T cells and chemical hapten exposure. Study-level information: It was small differences in pooled library volume that mainly caused per-sample TCR yields to vary.

Germline loops: CDR1 LNHDA, CDR2 SQIVND (reference sequence). Deletions cut 3 bases from V and 3 bases from J, with 12 bases between. CDR3 size: 14 residues. This sequence was found in a woman aged 45-65 years with alopecia areata. Some clones in this sample may be carry-over from other donors' samples. The sample was whole blood, taken in connection with sensitization to the hapten diphenylcyclopropenone (DPC). The V gene is TRBV19, the J gene TRBJ2-7; no definite D call. The CDR3 DNA reads TGTGCCAGTAGTATGCGAGAGACCTACTACGAGCAGTACTTC. It codes for CASSMRETYYEQYF.